The rows below give T cell receptor beta chains drawn from one sample of a study of T cell responses to AZD1222 COVID-19 vaccine. Profiled with immunoSEQ multiplex PCR; TCRdb holds only in-frame clones, not every one. Found here are 100,000 to 150,000 clones, just over 90% of them singletons; the top ten hold 6.9%. The sequencing here drew on peripheral blood, taken on day 0 of AZD1222 vaccination. Receptors were obtained from an adult in good health. Each CDR3 is given with its conserved first and last residue. D genes are given only for firm matches. Expanded clones get a size class; other rows say once, few or many, or leave the size out.

clone_size j_call cdr3_length d_call v_call cdr3_aa cdr3_nt
. TRBJ2-3 14 TRBD2 TRBV4-3 CASSQGLAGDTQYF TGCGCCAGCAGCCAGGGACTAGCGGGGGATACGCAGTATTTT
. TRBJ2-1 12 . TRBV7-9 CASSSIRNEQFF TGTGCCAGCAGCTCCATCCGCAATGAGCAGTTCTTC
. TRBJ2-7 12 . TRBV28 CASSLSGYEQYF TGTGCCAGCAGTTTATCGGGTTACGAGCAGTACTTC
. TRBJ2-1 15 TRBD1 TRBV10-1 CASSEGTGAGYEQFF TGCGCCAGCAGTGAGGGGACAGGGGCGGGATATGAGCAGTTCTTC
once TRBJ1-1 15 TRBD1 TRBV6-2/TRBV6-3 CASSPRQGTNTEAFF TGTGCCAGCAGTCCCAGACAGGGGACGAACACTGAAGCTTTCTTT
. TRBJ1-2 13 TRBD1 TRBV12-3/TRBV12-4 CASSLTGDYGYTF TGTGCCAGCAGTTTAACAGGGGACTATGGCTACACCTTC
. TRBJ1-1 11 . TRBV25-1 CASQRNTEAFF TGTGCCAGCCAGAGGAACACTGAAGCTTTCTTT
. TRBJ1-6 14 . TRBV5-1 CASSREGNNSPLHF TGCGCCAGCTCCCGTGAGGGGAATAATTCACCCCTCCACTTT
. TRBJ1-1 14 . TRBV19 CASSPMGTATEAFF TGTGCCAGTAGCCCGATGGGGACTGCAACCGAAGCTTTCTTT
. TRBJ1-6 12 . TRBV28 CASSPGYSPLHF TGTGCCAGCAGTCCAGGATATTCACCCCTCCACTTT
. TRBJ2-6 16 . TRBV7-2 CASSLRGIMGANVLTF TGTGCCAGCAGCTTAAGAGGGATTATGGGGGCCAACGTCCTGACTTTC
. TRBJ2-3 19 TRBD2 TRBV7-2 CASSLVSSGGLPSTDTQYF TGTGCCAGCAGCTTAGTTTCTAGCGGGGGACTCCCTAGCACAGATACGCAGTATTTT
. TRBJ2-1 18 TRBD2 TRBV6-2/TRBV6-3 CASSQEPRRLAYVNEQFF TGTGCCAGCAGTCAAGAACCCCGACGACTAGCGTATGTCAATGAGCAGTTCTTC
once TRBJ2-7 11 . TRBV14 CASSQDYEQYF TGTGCCAGCAGCCAAGACTACGAGCAGTACTTC
. TRBJ2-5 14 TRBD1 TRBV3-1/TRBV3-2 CASSPPGQKETQYF TGTGCCAGCAGCCCCCCGGGACAGAAAGAGACCCAGTACTTC
. TRBJ2-2 14 . TRBV11-3 CASSLGDDTGELFF TGTGCCAGCAGCTTAGGGGACGACACCGGGGAGCTGTTTTTT
. TRBJ1-1 13 . TRBV7-3 CASSPSEIREAFF TGTGCCAGCAGCCCCTCGGAGATCCGTGAAGCTTTCTTT
. TRBJ2-3 15 TRBD2 TRBV9 CASSVDAGGADTQYF TGTGCCAGCAGCGTAGACGCGGGGGGAGCAGATACGCAGTATTTT
. TRBJ1-6 16 . TRBV7-2 CASSPGDGSYNSPLHF TGTGCCAGCAGCCCAGGGGATGGGTCCTATAATTCACCCCTCCACTTT
. TRBJ1-5 15 . TRBV7-2 CASSLQGVSNQPQHF TGTGCCAGCAGCTTACAGGGAGTGAGCAATCAGCCCCAGCATTTT
. TRBJ2-3 17 TRBD2 TRBV11-2 CASSLEGPLAGGGTQYF TGTGCCAGCAGCTTAGAAGGTCCGCTAGCGGGGGGTGGTACGCAGTATTTT
few TRBJ2-3 19 . TRBV5-6 CASSFNHWVSTVSTDTQYF TGTGCCAGCAGCTTTAATCATTGGGTTAGCACCGTTAGCACAGATACGCAGTATTTT
. TRBJ1-1 14 . TRBV15 CATSRDSHNTEAFF TGTGCCACCAGCAGAGATTCACACAACACTGAAGCTTTCTTT
. TRBJ1-1 13 . TRBV30 CAWSATGAGEAFF TGTGCCTGGAGTGCGACAGGAGCGGGGGAAGCTTTCTTT
. TRBJ1-2 16 . TRBV4-3 CASSQSLGTDLYGYTF TGCGCCAGCAGCCAAAGCCTCGGGACGGACCTCTATGGCTACACCTTC
. TRBJ1-4 14 TRBD1 TRBV18 CASSTGTGGEKLFF TGTGCCAGCTCAACCGGGACAGGGGGCGAAAAACTGTTTTTT
. TRBJ2-2 15 TRBD1 TRBV25-1 CASSQGALETGELFF TGTGCCAGCAGCCAGGGGGCCTTAGAGACCGGGGAGCTGTTTTTT
. TRBJ2-7 15 TRBD1 TRBV27 CASSTGTGMTYEQYF TGTGCCAGCAGTACCGGGACAGGGATGACCTACGAGCAGTACTTC
. TRBJ2-1 12 . TRBV7-8 CASSSQGNEQFF TGTGCCAGCAGCTCACAGGGTAATGAGCAGTTCTTC
. TRBJ1-6 11 . TRBV21-1 CASSYYSPLHF TGTGCCAGCAGCTACTATTCACCCCTCCACTTT
. TRBJ1-5 14 . TRBV5-6 CASSKGNGNQPQHF TGTGCCAGCAGCAAGGGGAACGGCAATCAGCCCCAGCATTTT
once TRBJ2-2 17 . TRBV5-5 CASSLTYRRTNTGELFF TGTGCCAGCAGCTTGACCTATCGGCGGACGAACACCGGGGAGCTGTTTTTT
. TRBJ2-2 17 TRBD1 TRBV5-4 CASSLYRQGTNTGELFF TGTGCCAGCAGCTTGTACAGACAGGGAACCAACACCGGGGAGCTGTTTTTT
. TRBJ1-3 18 . TRBV28 CASSFFGSVGHSGNTIYF TGTGCCAGCAGTTTTTTCGGGAGTGTAGGACACTCTGGAAACACCATATATTTT
. TRBJ1-3 14 . TRBV29-1 CSVDKDSSGNTIYF TGCAGCGTTGATAAGGACAGCTCTGGAAACACCATATATTTT
once TRBJ2-5 15 . TRBV2 CASSPRGQGWETQYF TGTGCCAGCAGTCCTCGGGGGCAGGGGTGGGAGACCCAGTACTTC